Included here is one T cell receptor beta chain sequence, with context. A read error may produce the germline difference seen at one junction end. The CDR3 has 15 residues. The germline gives CDR1 SSHAT, CDR2 FNYEAQ (reference sequence). The data stem from a study of OX40 agonist ivuxolimab in advanced cancers. The repertoire was sequenced with immunoSEQ multiplex PCR; TCRdb's copy has only in-frame clones and lacks some. The sample carries around 80,000 clones, approximately 83% recorded once. The source material was CD4+ or CD8+ T cells sorted from blood, sampled in a trial of the OX40 agonist ivuxolimab. This receptor was taken from an adult with an advanced solid tumor such as melanoma, head and neck, liver or kidney cancer. This chain joins TRBV7-7 and TRBJ2-7, with TRBD2 identical over 9 bases. The CDR3 reads CASSLGASGTGEQYF. CDR3 bases: TGTGCTAGCAGCCTGGGGGCTAGCGGGACTGGTGAGCAGTACTTC.